The rows below give T cell receptor beta chains drawn from one sample of a study of tumor-infiltrating lymphocytes in primary liver carcinoma. TCRdb called the multiplex PCR reads again in MiXCR, with one record for every CDR3 protein. In the table there are 90,000 to 140,000 distinct CDR3 sequences, 80% to 85% of which are singletons. Sequencing was carried out using liver tumor tissue from sampling region 3. Every receptor here comes from a man in his forties with primary liver carcinoma and hepatitis B virus infection. Both conserved end residues are part of each CDR3. The D gene is left open where the match is weak. Clone sizes are given selectively: once, few, many, or a class where the clone is expanded.

cdr3_nt cdr3_aa j_call d_call v_call clone_size
TGCAGCGTTCTGGTTATTGGGCCCAAAAACATTCAGTACTTC CSVLVIGPKNIQYF TRBJ2-4 . TRBV29-1 .
TGTGCCAGCACACACCAGGGACAGGGGATTGGTGGGGCCAACGTCCTGACTTTC CASTHQGQGIGGANVLTF TRBJ2-6 TRBD1 TRBV6-5 .
TGTGCCAGCAGTTACAACGGGAACTATGGCTACACCTTC CASSYNGNYGYTF TRBJ1-2 . TRBV6-2/TRBV6-3 medium-sized
TGTGCCAGTAGCCAAGATCTAGAAACGAATGAGAAGTTCTTC CASSQDLETNEKFF TRBJ2-1 . TRBV4-2 .
TGTGCCAGCAGGCCGGGGGCCGCTAGCAATCAGCCCCAACATTTT CASRPGAASNQPQHF TRBJ1-5 . TRBV12-3/TRBV12-4 .
TGTGCCAGGGTACAGGGGCCCCGGGAACCACAGCATTTT CARVQGPREPQHF TRBJ1-5 TRBD1 TRBV11-2 .
TGCGCCGGCAGCGATAGGGTCCCGAACACCGGGGAACTGTTTTTT CAGSDRVPNTGELFF TRBJ2-2 . TRBV5-1 .
TGTGCCAGCAGCCGGACACTGGTTTCACCAATCAACTTT CASSRTLVSPINF TRBJ1-6 . TRBV11-1 .
TGTGCCAGCAGTCCACTAGCAGGGAGCCAAGAGACCCAGTACTTC CASSPLAGSQETQYF TRBJ2-5 . TRBV12-3/TRBV12-4 .
TGTGCCACTAGGCCAGGAGGCATCGGGGAGCTGTTTTTT CATRPGGIGELFF TRBJ2-2 . TRBV11-2 .
TGTGCCAGCAGCCAGGAGGCAGCCCCTCGCACACATACGCAGTATTTT CASSQEAAPRTHTQYF TRBJ2-3 . TRBV4-2 .
TGTGCCAGCAGTTTTGGGCAGGGAGTCAATCAGCCCCAGCATTTT CASSFGQGVNQPQHF TRBJ1-5 . TRBV12-3/TRBV12-4 .
TGTGCCAGCAGCCAAGATGTGGCGGGCTCCTACTATGAGCAGTTCTTC CASSQDVAGSYYEQFF TRBJ2-1 . TRBV11-2 once
TGTGCCAGCTCCGGGGGCAGTAAGAACACTGAAGCCTTCTTT CASSGGSKNTEAFF TRBJ1-1 . TRBV6-6 .
TGCAGCGTTACACGAAAACCGACCGGGGAGCTGTTTTTT CSVTRKPTGELFF TRBJ2-2 . TRBV29-1 .
TGTGCCAGCAGTGAAGCGGTCTACGCGAACACTGAAGCTTTCTTT CASSEAVYANTEAFF TRBJ1-1 . TRBV6-1 many
TGCAGCATCAAGTTCGGACAGTCGATCTATGGTTACACCTTC CSIKFGQSIYGYTF TRBJ1-2 . TRBV29-1 .
TGTGCCTGGAGTGTATCGGGCCGAACCCAAGAGACCCAGTATTTC CAWSVSGRTQETQYF TRBJ2-5 . TRBV30 .
TGTCCCAGCAGTTTGGTAGGGGACCAGTACTTC CPSSLVGDQYF TRBJ2-5 . TRBV5-5 .
TGTGCCAGCAGTTTCGGACGAGTGAAGTCCGACGAGCAGTACTTC CASSFGRVKSDEQYF TRBJ2-7 . TRBV28 .
TGTGCAAGCAGCCTATGCCTAACGGGAACCGGGGAGCTGTTTTTT CASSLCLTGTGELFF TRBJ2-2 . TRBV11-3 .
TGTGTCAACAGTTCCGACTCCTGGGAGACCCAGTACTTC CVNSSDSWETQYF TRBJ2-5 . TRBV6-2/TRBV6-3 .
TGTGCCAGAAGGGGCGTAGCGGGAGGCCAAGAGACCCAGTACTTC CARRGVAGGQETQYF TRBJ2-5 TRBD2 TRBV6-2/TRBV6-3 .
TGTGCCAAGAGTGGACAGGGGTTCTCTGGAAACACCATATATTTT CAKSGQGFSGNTIYF TRBJ1-3 TRBD1 TRBV12-3/TRBV12-4 .
TGCAGTGCTAGACCCCTCGCGGAGACCCAGTACTTC CSARPLAETQYF TRBJ2-5 . TRBV20-1 .
TGTGCCAGCAGTGGCGTAGCGGGATGGGTAAGCAATAAGCAGTTCTTC CASSGVAGWVSNKQFF TRBJ2-1 TRBD2 TRBV14 .
TGCAGTGCTCGATGGAGCGGGAGTTGGGACTACGATCAGTACTTC CSARWSGSWDYDQYF TRBJ2-7 TRBD2 TRBV20-1 once
TGCGCCAGCATCCAAGATCAGGGAAGAGTCCGCCCCTACAATGAGCAGTTCTTC CASIQDQGRVRPYNEQFF TRBJ2-1 . TRBV4-3 .